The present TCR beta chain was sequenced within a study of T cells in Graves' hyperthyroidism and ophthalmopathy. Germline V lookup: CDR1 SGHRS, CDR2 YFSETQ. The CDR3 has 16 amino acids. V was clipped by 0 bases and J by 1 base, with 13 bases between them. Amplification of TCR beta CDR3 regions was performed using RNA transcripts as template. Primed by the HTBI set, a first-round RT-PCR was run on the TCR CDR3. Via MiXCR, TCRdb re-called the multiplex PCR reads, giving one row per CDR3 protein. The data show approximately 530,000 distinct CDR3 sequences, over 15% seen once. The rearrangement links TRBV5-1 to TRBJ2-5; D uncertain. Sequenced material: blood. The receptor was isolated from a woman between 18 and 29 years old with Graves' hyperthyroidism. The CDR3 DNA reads TGCGCCAGCAGCTTGGGCCCTCGAGGCGGCCAAGAGACCCAGTACTTC. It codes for CASSLGPRGGQETQYF. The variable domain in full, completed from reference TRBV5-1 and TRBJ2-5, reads KAGVTQTPRYLIKTRGQQVTLSCSPISGHRSVSWYQQTPGQGLQFLFEYFSETQRNKGNFPGRFSGRQFSNSRSEMNVSTLELGDSALYLCASSLGPRGGQETQYFGPGTRLLVL.